This T cell receptor beta chain was identified in a study of vaccination effects on CD4 cells after COVID-19. Details on this clone: Its antigen remains unknown.

The assay was immunoSEQ multiplex PCR, and TCRdb's table has in-frame clones only and misses some. Here the sample spans 25,000 to 35,000 clones, 55% to 75% being singletons. V lost 5 bases and J 11 bases, leaving 15 bases between the germline ends. This CDR3 contains 12 residues. The V gene's germline CDR1 is LNHDA and CDR2 SQIVND (reference sequence). Sequencing followed a ViraFEST assay step that expanded antigen-specific CD4+ T cells with viral peptide pools. Isolation of CD4+ T cells took place after 10 days of culture. The healthy vaccine recipients, who had no prior SARS-CoV-2 infection, showed negative nucleocapsid antibodies. On day 3 and again on day 7, half the medium was replaced with IL-2 medium. Study conclusions and caveats: Nearly all vaccine-induced clones in healthy recipients recognized only SARS-CoV-2.

The TCR was taken from a human donor who received a COVID-19 vaccine. The source was CD4+ T cells from PBMCs cultured with SARS-CoV-2 spike peptides, collected before COVID-19 vaccination. The chain joins TRBV19 to TRBJ1-1, with a possible D match to TRBD1 (5 bases). As DNA, the CDR3 is TGTGCCAGTAGTGATGCGGGGCTTTGGGCTTTCTTT. It yields the protein CASSDAGLWAFF.